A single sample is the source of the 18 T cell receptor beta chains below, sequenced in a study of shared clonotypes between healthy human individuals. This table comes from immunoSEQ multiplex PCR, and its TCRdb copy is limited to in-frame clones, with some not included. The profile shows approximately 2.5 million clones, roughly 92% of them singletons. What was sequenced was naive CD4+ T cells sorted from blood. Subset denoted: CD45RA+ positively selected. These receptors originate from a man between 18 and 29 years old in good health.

CDR3 region: CSASGTLSRDEQYF. CDR3 sequence (DNA): TGCAGCGCGTCAGGGACCCTTTCCCGCGACGAGCAGTACTTC. The chain is built from TRBV29-1 and TRBJ2-7, with D possibly called TRBD1 or TRBD2 (5 bases each). This CDR3 region has 14 residues. The germline CDR1 and CDR2 sequences are SQVTM and ANQGSEA. V was cut by 7 bases and J by 5 bases, with 21 bases left in between.

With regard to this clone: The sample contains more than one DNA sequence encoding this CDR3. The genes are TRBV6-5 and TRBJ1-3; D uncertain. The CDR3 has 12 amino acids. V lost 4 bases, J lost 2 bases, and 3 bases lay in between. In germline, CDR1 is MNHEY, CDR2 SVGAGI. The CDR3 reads CASSSTGNTIYF. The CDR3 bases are TGTGCCAGCAGTTCCACTGGAAACACCATATATTTT.

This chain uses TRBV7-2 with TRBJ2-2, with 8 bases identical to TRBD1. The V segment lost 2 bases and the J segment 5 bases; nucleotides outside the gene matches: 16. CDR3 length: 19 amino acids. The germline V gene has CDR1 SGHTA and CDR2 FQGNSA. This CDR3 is CASSLPSGGQGWRTGELFF. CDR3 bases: TGTGCCAGCAGCTTACCCTCAGGAGGACAGGGTTGGAGGACCGGGGAGCTGTTTTTT.

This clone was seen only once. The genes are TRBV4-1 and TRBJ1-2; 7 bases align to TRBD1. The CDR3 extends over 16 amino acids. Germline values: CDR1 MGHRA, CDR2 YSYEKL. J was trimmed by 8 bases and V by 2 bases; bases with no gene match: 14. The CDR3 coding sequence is TGCGCCAGCAGCCAAACCGGGACAGCCCTCGACTGGGGCTACACCTTC. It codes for CASSQTGTALDWGYTF.

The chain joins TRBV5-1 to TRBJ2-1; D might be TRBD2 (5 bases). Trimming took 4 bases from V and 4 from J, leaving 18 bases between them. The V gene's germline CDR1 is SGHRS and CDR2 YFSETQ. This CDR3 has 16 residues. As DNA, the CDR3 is TGCGCCAGCAGCCTCGGAAGAGGGTCGGTTTACAATGAGCAGTTCTTC. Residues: CASSLGRGSVYNEQFF.

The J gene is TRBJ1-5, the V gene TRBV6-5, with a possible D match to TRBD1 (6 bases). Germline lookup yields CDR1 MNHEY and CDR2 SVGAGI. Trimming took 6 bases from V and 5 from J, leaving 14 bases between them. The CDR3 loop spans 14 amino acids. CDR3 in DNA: TGTGCCAGCAGCTCAGGGGCAGGGGATCAGCCCCAGCATTTT. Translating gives CASSSGAGDQPQHF.

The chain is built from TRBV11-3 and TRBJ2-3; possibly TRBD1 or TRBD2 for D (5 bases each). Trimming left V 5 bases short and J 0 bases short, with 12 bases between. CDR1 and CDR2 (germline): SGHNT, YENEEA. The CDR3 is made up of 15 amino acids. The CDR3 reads CASSQAGTSTDTQYF. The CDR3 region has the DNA TGTGCCAGCAGCCAGGCCGGGACGAGCACAGATACGCAGTATTTT.

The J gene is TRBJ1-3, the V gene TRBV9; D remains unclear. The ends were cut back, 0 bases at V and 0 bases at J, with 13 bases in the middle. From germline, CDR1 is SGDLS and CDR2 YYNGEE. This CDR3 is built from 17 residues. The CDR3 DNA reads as TGTGCCAGCAGCGTAGAACCCCTAGGGAGCTCTGGAAACACCATATATTTT. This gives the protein CASSVEPLGSSGNTIYF.

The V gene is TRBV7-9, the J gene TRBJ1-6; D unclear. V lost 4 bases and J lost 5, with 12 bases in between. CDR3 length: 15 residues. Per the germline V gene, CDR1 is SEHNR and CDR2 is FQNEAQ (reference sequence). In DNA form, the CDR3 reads TGTGCCAGCAGCTCCGCGGAAGCGAATAATTCACCCCTCCACTTT. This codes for CASSSAEANNSPLHF.

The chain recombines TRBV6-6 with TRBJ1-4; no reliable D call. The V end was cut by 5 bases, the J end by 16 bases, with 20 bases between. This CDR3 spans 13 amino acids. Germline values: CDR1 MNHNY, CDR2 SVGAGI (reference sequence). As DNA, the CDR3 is TGTGCCAGCAGTACCCGGGCGGTCCAGGAGCCGTTTTTT. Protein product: CASSTRAVQEPFF.

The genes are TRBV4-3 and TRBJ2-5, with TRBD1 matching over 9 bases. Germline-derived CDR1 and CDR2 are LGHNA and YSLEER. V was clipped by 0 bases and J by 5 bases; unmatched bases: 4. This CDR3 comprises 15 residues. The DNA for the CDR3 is TGCGCCAGCAGCCAAGAAATCGGGACAGGGGAGACCCAGTACTTC. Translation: CASSQEIGTGETQYF.

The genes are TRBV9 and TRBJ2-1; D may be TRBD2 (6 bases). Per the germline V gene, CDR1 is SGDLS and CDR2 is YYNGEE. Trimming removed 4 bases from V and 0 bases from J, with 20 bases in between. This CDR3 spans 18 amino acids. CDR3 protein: CASSPSAGPMSSYNEQFF. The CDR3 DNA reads TGTGCCAGCAGCCCTTCAGCGGGCCCGATGAGCTCCTACAATGAGCAGTTCTTC.

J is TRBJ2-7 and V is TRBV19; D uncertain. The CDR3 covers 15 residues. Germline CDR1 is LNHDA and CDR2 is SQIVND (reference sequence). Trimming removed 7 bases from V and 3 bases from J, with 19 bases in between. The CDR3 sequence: CASKEVGLGVYEQYF. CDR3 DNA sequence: TGTGCCAGTAAGGAAGTAGGTCTCGGAGTCTACGAGCAGTACTTC.

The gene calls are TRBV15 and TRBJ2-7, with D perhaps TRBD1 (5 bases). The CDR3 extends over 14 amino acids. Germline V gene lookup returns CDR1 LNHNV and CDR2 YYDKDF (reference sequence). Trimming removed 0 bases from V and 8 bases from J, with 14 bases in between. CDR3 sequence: CATSRDRQTQKQYF. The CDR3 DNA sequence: TGTGCCACCAGCAGAGATCGACAGACTCAGAAGCAGTACTTC.

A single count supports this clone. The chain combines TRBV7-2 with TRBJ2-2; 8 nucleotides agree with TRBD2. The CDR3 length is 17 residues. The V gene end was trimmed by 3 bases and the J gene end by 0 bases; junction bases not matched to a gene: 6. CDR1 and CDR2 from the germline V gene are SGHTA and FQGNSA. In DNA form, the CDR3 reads TGTGCCAGCAGCTTGATAGCGGGGAGCGCGAACACCGGGGAGCTGTTTTTT. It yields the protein CASSLIAGSANTGELFF.

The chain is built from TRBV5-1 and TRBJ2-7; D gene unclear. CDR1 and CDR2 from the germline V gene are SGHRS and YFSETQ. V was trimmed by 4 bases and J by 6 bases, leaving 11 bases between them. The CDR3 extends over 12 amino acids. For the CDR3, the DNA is TGCGCCAGCAGCGAGACCTCTGGCGAGCAGTACTTC. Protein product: CASSETSGEQYF.

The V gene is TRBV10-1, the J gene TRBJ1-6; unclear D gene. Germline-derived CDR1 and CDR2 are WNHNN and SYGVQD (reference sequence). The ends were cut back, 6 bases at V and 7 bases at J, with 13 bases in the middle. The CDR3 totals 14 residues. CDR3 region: CASSSGITNSPLHF. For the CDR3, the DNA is TGCGCCAGCAGCTCCGGGATAACAAATTCACCCCTCCACTTT.

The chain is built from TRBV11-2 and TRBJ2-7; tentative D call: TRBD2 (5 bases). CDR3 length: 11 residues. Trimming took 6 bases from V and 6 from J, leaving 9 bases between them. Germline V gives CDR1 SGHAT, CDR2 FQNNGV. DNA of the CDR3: TGTGCCAGCAGATCAGGAGGCGAGCAGTACTTC. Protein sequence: CASRSGGEQYF.